The sequence of this T cell receptor beta chain was determined in a study of PD-L1 blockade in urothelial cancer. Study summary: Analysis of the blood was performed 3 weeks (second dose) and 6 weeks after treatment start. Study outcomes and limitations: Tumor-linked clones in blood grew more by 3 weeks in durable-benefit patients.

This clone was seen just once. Its antigen is not identified. As to time point: pretreatment peripheral blood. Metastatic or locally advanced urothelial carcinoma was present in the patients. PCRs were each spiked with synthetic TCR analog templates. The method was immunoSEQ multiplex PCR; TCRdb's version includes in-frame clones alone and lacks a portion of them. Among roughly 40,000 clones listed, just over 90% were seen once. The sequencing used PBMCs, collected around atezolizumab (anti-PD-L1) treatment. The source of this sequence is a woman aged 55-70 years with urothelial cancer.

The DNA of the CDR3 is TGCGCCAGCAGCTTGGGAGGCCCGGGTGGTGAGACCCAGTACTTC. It translates to CASSLGGPGGETQYF. The chain links TRBV5-1 to TRBJ2-5; no clear D gene. The CDR3 has 15 residues. Germline CDR1 SGHRS, CDR2 YFSETQ. The V and J ends lost 0 bases and 5 bases respectively, with 14 bases between them. The full variable domain, in which reference TRBV5-1 and TRBJ2-5 provide the parts outside the CDR3, is KAGVTQTPRYLIKTRGQQVTLSCSPISGHRSVSWYQQTPGQGLQFLFEYFSETQRNKGNFPGRFSGRQFSNSRSEMNVSTLELGDSALYLCASSLGGPGGETQYFGPGTRLLVL.